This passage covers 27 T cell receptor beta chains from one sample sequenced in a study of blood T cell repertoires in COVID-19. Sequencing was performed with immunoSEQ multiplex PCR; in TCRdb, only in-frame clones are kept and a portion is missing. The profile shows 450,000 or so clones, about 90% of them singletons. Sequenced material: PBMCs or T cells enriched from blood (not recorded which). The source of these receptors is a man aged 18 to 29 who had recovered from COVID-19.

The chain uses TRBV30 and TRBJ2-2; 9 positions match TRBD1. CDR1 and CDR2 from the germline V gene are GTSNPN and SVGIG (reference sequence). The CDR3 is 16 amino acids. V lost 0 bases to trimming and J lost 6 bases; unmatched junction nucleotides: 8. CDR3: CAWSVGQGRGAGELFF. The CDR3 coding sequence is TGTGCCTGGAGTGTTGGACAGGGGAGAGGTGCCGGGGAGCTGTTTTTT.

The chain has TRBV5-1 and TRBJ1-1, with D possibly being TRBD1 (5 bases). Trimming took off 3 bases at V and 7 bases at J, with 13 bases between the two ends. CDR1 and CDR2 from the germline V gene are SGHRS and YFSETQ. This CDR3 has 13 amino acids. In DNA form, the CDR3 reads TGCGCCAGCAGCTGGGCGACAGAGTTTGAAGCTTTCTTT. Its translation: CASSWATEFEAFF.

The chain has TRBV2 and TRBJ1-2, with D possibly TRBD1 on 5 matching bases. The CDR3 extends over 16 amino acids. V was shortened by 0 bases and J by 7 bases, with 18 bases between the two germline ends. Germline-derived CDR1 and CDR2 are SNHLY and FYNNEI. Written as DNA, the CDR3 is TGTGCCAGCAGTGAAGCGGGGCGGCTGCTTAGGGGTGGCTACACCTTC. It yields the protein CASSEAGRLLRGGYTF.

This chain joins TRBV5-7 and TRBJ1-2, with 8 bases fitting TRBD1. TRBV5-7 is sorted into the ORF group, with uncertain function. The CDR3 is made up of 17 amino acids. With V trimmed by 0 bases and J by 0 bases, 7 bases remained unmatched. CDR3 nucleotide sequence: TGTGCCAGCAGCTTGGTGGACAGGGAGGGACCTAACTATGGCTACACCTTC. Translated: CASSLVDREGPNYGYTF.

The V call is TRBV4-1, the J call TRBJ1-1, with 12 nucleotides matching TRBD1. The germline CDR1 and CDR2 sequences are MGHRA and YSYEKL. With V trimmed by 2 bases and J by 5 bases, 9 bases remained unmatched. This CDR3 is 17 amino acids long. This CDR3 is CASSQPGTGGSGTEAFF. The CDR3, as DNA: TGCGCCAGCAGCCAACCCGGGACAGGGGGCAGTGGAACTGAAGCTTTCTTT.

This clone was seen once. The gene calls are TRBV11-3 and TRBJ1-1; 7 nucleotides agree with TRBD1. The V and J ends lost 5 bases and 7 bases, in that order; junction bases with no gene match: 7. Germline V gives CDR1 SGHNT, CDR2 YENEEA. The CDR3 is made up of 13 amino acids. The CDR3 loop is CASSSRTGVEAFF. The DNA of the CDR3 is TGTGCCAGCAGCAGCCGTACAGGGGTTGAAGCTTTCTTT.

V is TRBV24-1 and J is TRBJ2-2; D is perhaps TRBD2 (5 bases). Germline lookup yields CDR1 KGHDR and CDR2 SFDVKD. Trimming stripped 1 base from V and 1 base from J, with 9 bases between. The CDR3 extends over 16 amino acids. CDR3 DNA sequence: TGTGCCACCAGTGATTTTTACGGGATGAACACCGGGGAGCTGTTTTTT. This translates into CATSDFYGMNTGELFF.

The CDR3 region has the DNA TGTGCCAGCAGTCTCCCGACAGGTCTGGGGATCTACGAGCAGTACTTC. It translates to CASSLPTGLGIYEQYF. This chain joins TRBV28 and TRBJ2-7; D is possibly TRBD1 (6 bases). Between the trimmed V and J ends, which lost 5 bases and 3 bases, there was a span of 20 bases. There are 16 residues in the CDR3. CDR1 is MDHEN, CDR2 SYDVKM, per germline.

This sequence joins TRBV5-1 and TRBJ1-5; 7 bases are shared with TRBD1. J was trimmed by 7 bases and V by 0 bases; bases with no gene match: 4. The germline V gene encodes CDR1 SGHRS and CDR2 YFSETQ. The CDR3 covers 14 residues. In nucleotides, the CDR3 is TGCGCCAGCAGCTTGGAAGGGGGCGAGCAGCCCCAGCATTTT. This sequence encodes CASSLEGGEQPQHF.

The CDR3 region is CASSIGGGDSNQPQHF. Here the CDR3 DNA reads TGTGCCAGTAGTATTGGAGGAGGGGATAGCAATCAGCCCCAGCATTTT. The chain links TRBV19 to TRBJ1-5; D perhaps matches TRBD1 (5 bases). The V end lost 3 bases, the J end lost 0 bases, and 12 bases lay between the germline ends. Germline V gives CDR1 LNHDA, CDR2 SQIVND (reference sequence). This CDR3 has 16 amino acids.

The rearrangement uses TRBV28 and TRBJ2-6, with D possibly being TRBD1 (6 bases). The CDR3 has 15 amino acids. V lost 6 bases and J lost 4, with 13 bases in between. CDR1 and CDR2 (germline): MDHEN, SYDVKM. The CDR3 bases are TGTGCCAGCAGCAGGACAGTTACCGGGGCCAACGTCCTGACTTTC. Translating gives CASSRTVTGANVLTF.

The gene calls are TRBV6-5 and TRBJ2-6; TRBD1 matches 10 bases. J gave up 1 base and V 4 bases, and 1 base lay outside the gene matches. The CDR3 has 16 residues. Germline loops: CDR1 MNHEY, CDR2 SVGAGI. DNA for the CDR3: TGTGCCAGCAGTTTGGGACAGGGGTCTGGGGCCAACGTCCTGACTTTC. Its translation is CASSLGQGSGANVLTF.

CDR3: CASSPRWNTEAFF. The CDR3 DNA sequence: TGTGCCAGCAGCCCTAGGTGGAACACTGAAGCTTTCTTT. The gene calls are TRBV7-2 and TRBJ1-1, with no clear D. V was pared by 5 bases and J by 1 base, with 8 bases between. Looked up from germline, CDR1 is SGHTA and CDR2 is FQGNSA. The CDR3 is 13 amino acids.

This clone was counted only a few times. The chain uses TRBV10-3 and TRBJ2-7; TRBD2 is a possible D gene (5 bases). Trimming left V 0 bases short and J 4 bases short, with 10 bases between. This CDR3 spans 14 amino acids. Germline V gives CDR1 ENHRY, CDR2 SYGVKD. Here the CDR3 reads CAISESGVVYEQYF. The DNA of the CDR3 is TGTGCCATCAGTGAGTCCGGGGTGGTATACGAGCAGTACTTC.

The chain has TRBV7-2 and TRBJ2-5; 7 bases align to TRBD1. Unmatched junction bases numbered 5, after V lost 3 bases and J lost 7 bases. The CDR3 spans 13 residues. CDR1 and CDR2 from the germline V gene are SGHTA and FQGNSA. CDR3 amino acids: CASSFDRDGTQYF. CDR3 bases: TGTGCCAGCAGCTTCGACAGGGATGGGACCCAGTACTTC.

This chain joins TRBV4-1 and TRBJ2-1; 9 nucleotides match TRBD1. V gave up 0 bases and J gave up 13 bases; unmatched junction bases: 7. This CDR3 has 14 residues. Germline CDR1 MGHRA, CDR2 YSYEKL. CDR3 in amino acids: CASSQDPGQGQQFF. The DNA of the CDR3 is TGCGCCAGCAGCCAAGACCCAGGACAGGGGCAACAGTTCTTC.

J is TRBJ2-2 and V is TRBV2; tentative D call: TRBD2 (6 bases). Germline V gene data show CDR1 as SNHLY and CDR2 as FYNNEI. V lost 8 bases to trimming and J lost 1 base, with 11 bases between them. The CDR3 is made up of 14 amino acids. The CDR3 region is CASLRGGNTGELFF. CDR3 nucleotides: TGTGCCAGCTTGCGGGGTGGGAACACCGGGGAGCTGTTTTTT.

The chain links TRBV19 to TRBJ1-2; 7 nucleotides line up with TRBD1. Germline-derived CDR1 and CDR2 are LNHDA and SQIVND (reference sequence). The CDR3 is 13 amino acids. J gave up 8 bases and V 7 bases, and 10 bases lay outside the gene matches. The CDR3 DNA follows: TGTGCCAGTACCCCCTCAGGGGGTTTCGGCTACACCTTC. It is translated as CASTPSGGFGYTF.

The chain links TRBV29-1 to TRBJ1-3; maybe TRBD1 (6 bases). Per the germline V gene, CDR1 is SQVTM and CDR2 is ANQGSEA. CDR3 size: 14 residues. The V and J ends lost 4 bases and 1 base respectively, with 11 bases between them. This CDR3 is CSVGTVASGNTIYF. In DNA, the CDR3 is TGCAGCGTTGGGACAGTTGCTTCTGGAAACACCATATATTTT. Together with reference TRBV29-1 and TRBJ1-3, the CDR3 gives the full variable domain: SAVISQKPSRDICQRGTSLTIQCQVDSQVTMMFWYRQQPGQSLTLIATANQGSEATYESGFVIDKFPISRPNLTFSTLTVSNMSPEDSSIYLCSVGTVASGNTIYFGEGSWLTVV.

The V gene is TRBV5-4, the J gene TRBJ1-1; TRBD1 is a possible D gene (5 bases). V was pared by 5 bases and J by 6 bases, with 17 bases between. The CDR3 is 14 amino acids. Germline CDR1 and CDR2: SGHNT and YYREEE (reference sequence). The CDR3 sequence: CASSSGAGRPEAFF. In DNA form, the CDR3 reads TGTGCCAGCAGTTCCGGGGCCGGGAGACCTGAAGCTTTCTTT.

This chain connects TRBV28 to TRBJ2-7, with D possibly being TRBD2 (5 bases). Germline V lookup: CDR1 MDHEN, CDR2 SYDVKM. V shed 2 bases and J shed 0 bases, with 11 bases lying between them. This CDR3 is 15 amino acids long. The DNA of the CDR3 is TGTGCCAGCAGTTTAATGGCGGGTTACTCCTACGAGCAGTACTTC. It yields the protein CASSLMAGYSYEQYF.

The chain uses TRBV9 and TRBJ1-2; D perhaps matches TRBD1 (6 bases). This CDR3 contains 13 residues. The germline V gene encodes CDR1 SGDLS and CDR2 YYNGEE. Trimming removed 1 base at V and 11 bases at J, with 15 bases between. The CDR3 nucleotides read TGTGCCAGCAGCGTATCTAGGGGGAGAGGGTACACCTTC. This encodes CASSVSRGRGYTF. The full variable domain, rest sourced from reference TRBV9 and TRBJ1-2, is DSGVTQTPKHLITATGQRVTLRCSPRSGDLSVYWYQQSLDQGLQFLIQYYNGEERAKGNILERFSAQQFPDLHSELNLSSLELGDSALYFCASSVSRGRGYTFGSGTRLTVV.

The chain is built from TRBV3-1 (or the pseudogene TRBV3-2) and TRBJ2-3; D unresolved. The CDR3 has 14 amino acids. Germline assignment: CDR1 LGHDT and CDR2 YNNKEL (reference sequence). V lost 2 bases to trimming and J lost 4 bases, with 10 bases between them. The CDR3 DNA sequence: TGTGCCAGCAGCCAATACGCAGGCCCAGATACGCAGTATTTT. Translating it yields CASSQYAGPDTQYF.

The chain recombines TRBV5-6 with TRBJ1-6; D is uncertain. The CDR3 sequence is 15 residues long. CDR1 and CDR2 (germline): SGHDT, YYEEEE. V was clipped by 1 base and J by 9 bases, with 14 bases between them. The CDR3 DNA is TGTGCCAGCAGCTTGACGGGCGGGATAATTTCACCCCTCCACTTT. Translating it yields CASSLTGGIISPLHF.

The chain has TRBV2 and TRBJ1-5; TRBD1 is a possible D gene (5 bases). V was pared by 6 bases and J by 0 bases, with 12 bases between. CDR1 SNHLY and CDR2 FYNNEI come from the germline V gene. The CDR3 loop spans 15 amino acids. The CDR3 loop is CASRSDSSSNQPQHF. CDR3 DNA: TGTGCCAGCAGAAGCGACAGCTCTAGCAATCAGCCCCAGCATTTT.

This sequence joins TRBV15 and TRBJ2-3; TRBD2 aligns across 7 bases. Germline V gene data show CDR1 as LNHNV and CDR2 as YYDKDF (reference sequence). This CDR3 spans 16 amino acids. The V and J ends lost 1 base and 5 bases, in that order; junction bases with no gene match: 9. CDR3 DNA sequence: TGTGCCACCAGCAGAGCCATCGCCCGCGGGGGAGATACGCAGTATTTT. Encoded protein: CATSRAIARGGDTQYF.

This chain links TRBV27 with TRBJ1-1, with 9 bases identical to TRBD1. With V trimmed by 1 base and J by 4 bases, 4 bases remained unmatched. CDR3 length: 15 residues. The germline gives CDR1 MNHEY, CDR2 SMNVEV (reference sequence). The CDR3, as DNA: TGTGCCAGCAGTTTATTTAAGGACAGGGGCACTGAAGCTTTCTTT. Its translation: CASSLFKDRGTEAFF.